This TCR beta chain derives from a study of OX40 agonist ivuxolimab in advanced cancers. Regarding the study as a whole: Certain nonresponders additionally had low normalized T-cell clonal expansion.

V lost 2 bases, J lost 3 bases, and 11 bases lay in between. CDR1 MDHEN and CDR2 SYDVKM come from the germline V gene. This CDR3 is 16 amino acids long. The assay was immunoSEQ multiplex PCR, and TCRdb's table has in-frame clones only and misses some. The sample includes 25,000 to 40,000 clones, around 83% of them seen just once. This clone occurred a few times. Its antigen is unidentified. The TCR was taken from an adult with an advanced solid tumor such as melanoma, head and neck, liver or kidney cancer. This chain connects TRBV28 to TRBJ2-6; D tentatively fits TRBD1 or TRBD2 (5 bases each). Sequences were derived from CD4+ or CD8+ T cells sorted from blood, sampled in a trial of the OX40 agonist ivuxolimab. The CDR3 region has the DNA TGTGCCAGCAGTTTACTGGGGGACGGTGGGGCCAACGTCCTGACTTTC. Translation: CASSLLGDGGANVLTF. Using reference TRBV28 and TRBJ2-6 for the parts outside the CDR3, the full variable domain is DVKVTQSSRYLVKRTGEKVFLECVQDMDHENMFWYRQDPGLGLRLIYFSYDVKMKEKGDIPEGYSVSREKKERFSLILESASTNQTSMYLCASSLLGDGGANVLTFGAGSRLTVL.